This TCR beta chain is drawn from a study of blood T cell repertoires in COVID-19. Study-wide background: Italy, Spain and the United States were the sources of the convalescent and acute COVID-19 samples.

Living in 24 US areas, the participants were between 18 and 89 years of age. Cohort 3 recovery required two negative PCRs, clearance, or symptom resolution. V was clipped by 3 bases and J by 10 bases; unmatched bases: 8. Germline CDR1 is SGHVS and CDR2 is FNYEAQ. CDR3 length: 15 amino acids. Data came from immunoSEQ multiplex PCR; TCRdb stores just in-frame clones and leaves some out. The table records over 250,000 clones, roughly 89% of them present only once. This receptor was taken from a woman aged 18 to 35 who had recovered from COVID-19. The V and J genes are TRBV7-6 and TRBJ2-1; 11 bases agree with TRBD2. The sequenced sample consisted of PBMCs or T cells enriched from blood (not recorded which). The CDR3 DNA sequence: TGTGCCAGCAGCTTCATAGCGGGAGGGGGAGCGGAGCAGTTCTTC. It specifies CASSFIAGGGAEQFF.